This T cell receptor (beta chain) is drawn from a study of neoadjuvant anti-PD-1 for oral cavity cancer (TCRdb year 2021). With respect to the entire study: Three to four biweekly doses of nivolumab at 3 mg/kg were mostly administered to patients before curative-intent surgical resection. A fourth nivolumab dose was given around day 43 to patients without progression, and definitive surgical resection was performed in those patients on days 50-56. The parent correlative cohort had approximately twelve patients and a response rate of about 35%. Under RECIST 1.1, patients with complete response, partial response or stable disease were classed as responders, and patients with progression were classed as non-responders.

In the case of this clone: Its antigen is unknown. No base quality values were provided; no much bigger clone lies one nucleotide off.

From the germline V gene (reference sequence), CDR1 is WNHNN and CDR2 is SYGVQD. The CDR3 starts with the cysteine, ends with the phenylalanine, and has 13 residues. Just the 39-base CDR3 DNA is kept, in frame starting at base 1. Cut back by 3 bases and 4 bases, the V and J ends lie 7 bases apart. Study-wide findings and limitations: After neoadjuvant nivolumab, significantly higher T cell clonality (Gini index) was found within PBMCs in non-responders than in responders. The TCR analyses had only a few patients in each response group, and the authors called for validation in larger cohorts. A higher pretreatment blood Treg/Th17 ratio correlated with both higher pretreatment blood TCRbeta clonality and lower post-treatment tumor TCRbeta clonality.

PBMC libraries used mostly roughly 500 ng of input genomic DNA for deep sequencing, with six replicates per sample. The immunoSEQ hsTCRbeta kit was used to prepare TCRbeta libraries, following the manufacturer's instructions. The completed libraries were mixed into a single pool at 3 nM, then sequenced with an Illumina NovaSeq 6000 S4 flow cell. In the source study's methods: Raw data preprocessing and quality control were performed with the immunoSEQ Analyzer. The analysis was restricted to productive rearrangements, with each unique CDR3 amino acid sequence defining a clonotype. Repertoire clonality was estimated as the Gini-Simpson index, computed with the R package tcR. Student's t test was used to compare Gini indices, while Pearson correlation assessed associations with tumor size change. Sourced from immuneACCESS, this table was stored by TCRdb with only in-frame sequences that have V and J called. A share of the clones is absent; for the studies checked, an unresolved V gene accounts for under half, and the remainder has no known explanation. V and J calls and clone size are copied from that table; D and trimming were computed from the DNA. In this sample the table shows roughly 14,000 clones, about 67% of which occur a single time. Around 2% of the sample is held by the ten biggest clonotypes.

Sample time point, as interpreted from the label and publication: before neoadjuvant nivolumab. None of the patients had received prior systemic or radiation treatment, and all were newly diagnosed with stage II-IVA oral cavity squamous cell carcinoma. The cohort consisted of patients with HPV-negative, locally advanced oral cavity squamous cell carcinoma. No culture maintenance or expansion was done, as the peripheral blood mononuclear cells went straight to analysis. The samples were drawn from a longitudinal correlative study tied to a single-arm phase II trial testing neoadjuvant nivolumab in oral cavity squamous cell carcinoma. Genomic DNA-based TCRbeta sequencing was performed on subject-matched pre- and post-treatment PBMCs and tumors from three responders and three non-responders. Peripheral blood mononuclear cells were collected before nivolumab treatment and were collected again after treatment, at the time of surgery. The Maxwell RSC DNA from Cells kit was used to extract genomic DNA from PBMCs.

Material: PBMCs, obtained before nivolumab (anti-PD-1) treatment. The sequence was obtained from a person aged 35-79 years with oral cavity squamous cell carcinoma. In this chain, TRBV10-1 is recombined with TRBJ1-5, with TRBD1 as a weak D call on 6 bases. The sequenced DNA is TGCGCCAGCAGTGAAACAGGGAATCAGCCCCAGCATTTT. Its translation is CASSETGNQPQHF.